Below, 18 T cell receptor beta chains from the same sample are listed, as sequenced in a study of blood T cell repertoires in COVID-19. Data came from immunoSEQ multiplex PCR; TCRdb stores just in-frame clones and leaves some out. The sample carries about 200,000 clones, roughly 80% recorded once. Sequenced material: peripheral blood. Every receptor here comes from a middle-aged woman with COVID-19, enrolled during active disease.

The gene calls are TRBV7-8 and TRBJ1-6, with 8 bases that match TRBD1. CDR1 is SGHVS and CDR2 is FQNEAQ in the germline V gene. J was trimmed by 7 bases and V by 5 bases; bases with no gene match: 10. The CDR3 spans 16 residues. CDR3 region: CASSQTWDRRNSPLHF. The CDR3 region has the DNA TGTGCCAGCAGCCAAACCTGGGACAGGAGGAATTCACCCCTCCACTTT.

The J gene is TRBJ2-5, the V gene TRBV7-2; 9 bases line up with TRBD2. Germline V gene lookup returns CDR1 SGHTA and CDR2 FQGNSA. This CDR3 has 13 residues. With V trimmed by 8 bases and J by 4 bases, 5 bases remained unmatched. Written as DNA, the CDR3 is TGTGCCAGCTTGCGGGGGGGAGGAGAGACCCAGTACTTC. Its translation: CASLRGGGETQYF.

The V and J genes are TRBV29-1 and TRBJ2-7; 10 bases agree with TRBD2. Looked up from germline, CDR1 is SQVTM and CDR2 is ANQGSEA. V trimming: 5 bases; J trimming: 1 base; junction bases outside the gene matches: 2. The CDR3 is 13 amino acids. The CDR3 sequence is CSVILAGSYEQYF. CDR3 DNA: TGCAGCGTTATACTAGCGGGGTCCTACGAGCAGTACTTC.

The rearrangement links TRBV24-1 to TRBJ2-1; no clear D. The germline CDR1 and CDR2 sequences are KGHDR and SFDVKD. The CDR3 sequence is 12 residues long. Trimming left V 5 bases short and J 6 bases short, with 7 bases between. The CDR3 protein is CATSGLSNEQFF. In DNA, the CDR3 is TGTGCCACCAGTGGTCTCTCCAATGAGCAGTTCTTC.

This clone was seen many times. Other nucleotide sequences in the sample specify the same CDR3. The V and J genes are TRBV4-3 and TRBJ2-7; 10 nucleotides agree with TRBD1. Per germline, CDR1 LGHNA and CDR2 YSLEER. With 5 bases clipped from V and 4 bases from J, the junction kept 8 bases outside the gene matches. The CDR3 runs 15 residues. The CDR3 protein is CASSYSGTGEYEQYF. CDR3 DNA sequence: TGCGCCAGCAGCTACTCCGGGACAGGGGAATACGAGCAGTACTTC.

The chain couples TRBV24-1 to TRBJ2-1, with 9 bases lining up with TRBD2. Looked up from germline, CDR1 is KGHDR and CDR2 is SFDVKD. Unmatched junction bases numbered 8, after V lost 4 bases and J lost 8 bases. This CDR3 contains 15 residues. The CDR3 DNA reads TGTGCCACCAGTGAACATAGCGGGAGTGTCTATGAGCAGTTCTTC. It specifies CATSEHSGSVYEQFF.

V is TRBV24-1 and J is TRBJ1-2; no clear D. This CDR3 is 11 amino acids long. Germline values: CDR1 KGHDR, CDR2 SFDVKD. The V end was cut by 9 bases, the J end by 1 base, with 5 bases between. CDR3 in amino acids: CATSDNYGYTF. CDR3 in DNA: TGTGCCACCTCAGATAACTATGGCTACACCTTC.

This clone occurred a few times. The chain has TRBV20-1 and TRBJ1-1, with D perhaps matching TRBD1 (6 bases). V was shortened by 3 bases and J by 6 bases, with 14 bases between the two germline ends. The CDR3 spans 13 residues. The germline V gene has CDR1 DFQATT and CDR2 SNEGSKA (reference sequence). CDR3 amino acids: CSASTTGGAEAFF. For the CDR3, the DNA is TGCAGTGCTAGTACAACGGGGGGCGCTGAAGCTTTCTTT.

This chain connects TRBV4-3 to TRBJ2-7; 8 bases agree with TRBD2. The CDR3 covers 17 residues. CDR1 and CDR2 (germline): LGHNA, YSLEER. After removal of 0 bases from V and 2 bases from J, the junction contained 9 bases not matched to a gene. CDR3 in DNA: TGCGCCAGCAGCCAAGATCTGGGAGCGGGGGCCCCCTACGAGCAGTACTTC. It is translated as CASSQDLGAGAPYEQYF.

The chain carries TRBV7-9 and TRBJ1-6; TRBD1 matches at 7 bases. Looked up from germline, CDR1 is SEHNR and CDR2 is FQNEAQ (reference sequence). Losses at the gene ends were 2 bases for V and 7 bases for J; bases not matched to a gene: 2. The CDR3 has 14 residues. The CDR3, as DNA: TGTGCCAGCAGCTTAAGGGGGCTGAATTCACCCCTCCACTTT. Amino acid sequence: CASSLRGLNSPLHF.

V gene TRBV7-2 combines with J gene TRBJ2-3; tentative D call: TRBD1 (5 bases). Germline values: CDR1 SGHTA, CDR2 FQGNSA. CDR3 length equals 18 residues. V shed 1 base and J shed 6 bases, with 23 bases lying between them. The CDR3 loop reads CASSLEFPRAFRGDTQYF. The CDR3, as DNA: TGTGCCAGCAGCTTAGAATTCCCCAGGGCATTTAGGGGTGATACGCAGTATTTT. The entire variable domain, with the rest obtained from reference TRBV7-2 and TRBJ2-3, is as follows: GAGVSQSPSNKVTEKGKDVELRCDPISGHTALYWYRQSLGQGLEFLIYFQGNSAPDKSGLPSDRFSAERTGGSVSTLTIQRTQQEDSAVYLCASSLEFPRAFRGDTQYFGPGTRLTVL.

This CDR3 is CASSPYSTRGVTDTQYF. In DNA form, the CDR3 reads TGTGCCAGCAGCCCCTATTCGACACGGGGGGTAACAGATACGCAGTATTTT. V and J are TRBV3-1 (or the pseudogene TRBV3-2) and TRBJ2-3; 7 bases fit TRBD2. Germline CDR1 and CDR2: LGHDT and YNNKEL (reference sequence). The trim removed 4 bases at V and 3 bases at J, leaving 13 bases unmatched. The CDR3 sequence is 17 residues long.

This rearrangement joins TRBV30 to TRBJ1-1; D is perhaps TRBD1 (6 bases). The CDR3 runs 14 residues. Per germline, CDR1 GTSNPN and CDR2 SVGIG (reference sequence). V dropped 2 bases and J dropped 1 base, with 11 bases sitting between them. CDR3 coding DNA: TGTGCCTGGAGTTTCCTGACAGGGAACACTGAAGCTTTCTTT. This sequence encodes CAWSFLTGNTEAFF.

This clone showed up many times. The gene calls are TRBV7-2 and TRBJ1-2; D possibly corresponds to TRBD1 (5 bases). Trimming stripped 10 bases from V and 7 bases from J, with 25 bases between. This CDR3 is built from 15 residues. CDR1 and CDR2 (germline): SGHTA, FQGNSA. The DNA for the CDR3 is TGTGCCACCCCATCCCAGGGTTTAGGGATCTCTGGCTACACCTTC. Translating gives CATPSQGLGISGYTF.

The CDR3: CASSRAGTMLVDTQYF. The CDR3 nucleotides are TGTGCCAGCAGCAGAGCCGGGACTATGCTCGTCGATACGCAGTATTTT. The rearrangement uses TRBV5-6 and TRBJ2-3, with TRBD2 matching 7 bases. The trim removed 4 bases at V and 6 bases at J, leaving 14 bases unmatched. The CDR3 sequence is 16 residues long. Germline assignment: CDR1 SGHDT and CDR2 YYEEEE. Supplemented by reference TRBV5-6 and TRBJ2-3, the full variable domain reads DAGVTQSPTHLIKTRGQQVTLRCSPKSGHDTVSWYQQALGQGPQFIFQYYEEEERQRGNFPDRFSGHQFPNYSSELNVNALLLGDSALYLCASSRAGTMLVDTQYFGPGTRLTVL.

The chain is built from TRBV19 and TRBJ2-1; possible D gene TRBD2, 6 bases. The CDR3 is 13 amino acids. Germline-derived CDR1 and CDR2 are LNHDA and SQIVND (reference sequence). V lost 5 bases, J lost 5 bases, and 10 bases lay in between. Written as DNA, the CDR3 is TGTGCCAGTAGTCGGAGGGCGAACAATGAGCAGTTCTTC. Translation: CASSRRANNEQFF.

The chain joins TRBV7-9 to TRBJ2-3; no firm D call. The ends were cut back, 5 bases at V and 0 bases at J, with 12 bases in the middle. Germline-derived CDR1 and CDR2 are SEHNR and FQNEAQ (reference sequence). The CDR3 is 15 amino acids. CDR3 protein: CASSARLESTDTQYF. The CDR3 DNA follows: TGTGCCAGCAGCGCCAGACTGGAAAGCACAGATACGCAGTATTTT.

The J gene is TRBJ2-7, the V gene TRBV6-5; perhaps TRBD1 as D (6 bases). CDR1 is MNHEY, CDR2 SVGAGI, per germline. V lost 6 bases, J lost 3 bases, and 15 bases lay in between. The CDR3 extends over 14 amino acids. CDR3 coding DNA: TGTGCCAGCAGCCGACCGGGACAACTCTACGAGCAGTACTTC. Its translation: CASSRPGQLYEQYF.